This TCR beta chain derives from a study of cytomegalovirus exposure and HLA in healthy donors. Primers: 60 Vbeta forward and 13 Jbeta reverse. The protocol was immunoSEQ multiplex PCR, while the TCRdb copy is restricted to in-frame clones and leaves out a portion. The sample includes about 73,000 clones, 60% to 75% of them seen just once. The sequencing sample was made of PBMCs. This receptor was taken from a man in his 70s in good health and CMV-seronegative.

The DNA of the CDR3 is TGCGCCAGCAGCCAAGCATGGGGGGTTGGCGAAAAACTGTTTTTT. It codes for CASSQAWGVGEKLFF. This sequence joins TRBV4-1 and TRBJ1-4, with D possibly being TRBD1 (5 bases). V was shortened by 1 base and J by 8 bases, with 14 bases between the two germline ends. This CDR3 comprises 15 residues. Germline CDR1 reads MGHRA; CDR2 reads YSYEKL.